What follows are 15 T cell receptor beta chains derived from one specimen sequenced in a study of OX40 agonist ivuxolimab in advanced cancers. Profiling relied on immunoSEQ multiplex PCR, and the TCRdb table lists in-frame clones only, not all of them. The data contain 70,000 to 90,000 clones, roughly 83% of them seen just once; the ten biggest clones take up around 7.8%. The sequencing here drew on CD4+ or CD8+ T cells sorted from blood, taken in a trial of the OX40 agonist ivuxolimab. The origin of the receptors is an adult with an advanced solid tumor such as melanoma, head and neck, liver or kidney cancer.

The genes are TRBV2 and TRBJ1-5, with 10 nucleotides matching TRBD1. This CDR3 has 16 amino acids. With V trimmed by 2 bases and J by 9 bases, 10 bases remained unmatched. Germline lookup yields CDR1 SNHLY and CDR2 FYNNEI. The CDR3 coding sequence is TGTGCCAGCAGTGAAATCGGGGACAGGGGACGGTGGCCCCAGCATTTT. Translation gives CASSEIGDRGRWPQHF.

The J gene is TRBJ1-5, the V gene TRBV30, with 10 nucleotides matching TRBD1. The CDR3 is 15 residues long. Trimming removed 2 bases from V and 5 bases from J; junction bases left unmatched: 6. In germline, CDR1 is GTSNPN, CDR2 SVGIG (reference sequence). The CDR3 DNA reads TGTGCCTGGAGTCCAGTGACAGGGGGCTATCAGCCCCAGCATTTT. Its protein is CAWSPVTGGYQPQHF.

V and J are TRBV4-2 and TRBJ1-4; D gene uncertain. Germline V lookup: CDR1 LGHNA, CDR2 YNFKEQ. V was clipped by 1 base and J by 3 bases, with 12 bases between them. The CDR3 runs to 16 residues. In DNA, the CDR3 is TGTGCCAGCAGCCAAGTCGGGTCCGGGGCTAATGAAAAACTGTTTTTT. Translated, it gives CASSQVGSGANEKLFF.

This clone was counted once. The rearrangement joins TRBV7-9 to TRBJ1-2; D gene ambiguous. This CDR3 is 14 amino acids long. V lost 6 bases to trimming and J lost 4 bases, with 15 bases between them. Germline V gene data show CDR1 as SEHNR and CDR2 as FQNEAQ (reference sequence). This chain's CDR3 is CASSLGIESYGYTF. The CDR3 DNA reads TGTGCCAGCAGTTTGGGGATAGAGAGCTATGGCTACACCTTC.

This clone appeared once. CDR3 sequence (DNA): TGTGCCATCAGTGCCGGGACTAGCGGGGGGGTGAATGAGCAGTTCTTC. Its protein product is CAISAGTSGGVNEQFF. The J gene is TRBJ2-1, the V gene TRBV10-3; TRBD2 matches 16 bases. Trimming cost V 4 bases and J 7 bases; bases outside gene matches: 4. CDR3 length equals 16 residues. Germline-derived CDR1 and CDR2 are ENHRY and SYGVKD.

DNA of the CDR3: TGTGCCAGCAGCCTCGCACGAGGGTCCTACAATGAGCAGTTCTTC. Encoded protein: CASSLARGSYNEQFF. The rearrangement uses TRBV5-8 and TRBJ2-1; a possible D gene is TRBD2 (5 bases). The CDR3 is 15 residues long. CDR1 and CDR2 (germline): SGHTS, YDEGEE. V was pared by 4 bases and J by 1 base, with 12 bases between.

This chain uses TRBV30 with TRBJ2-2; D is possibly TRBD1 (6 bases). Germline V gives CDR1 GTSNPN, CDR2 SVGIG (reference sequence). Trimming removed 2 bases at V and 0 bases at J, with 10 bases between. This CDR3 comprises 15 residues. CDR3 coding DNA: TGTGCCTGGAGTTTCTGGACAGCGAACACCGGGGAGCTGTTTTTT. Protein: CAWSFWTANTGELFF.

This clone was found many times. V usage is TRBV6-6 and J usage is TRBJ2-7; D unresolved. Trimming cost V 0 bases and J 2 bases, with 8 bases left between them. This CDR3 has 14 amino acids. Germline-derived CDR1 and CDR2 are MNHNY and SVGAGI (reference sequence). The CDR3 DNA sequence: TGTGCCAGCAGTTACTCTTTCGATCCCTACGAGCAGTACTTC. It is translated as CASSYSFDPYEQYF.

To note about this clone: A read error may produce the germline difference seen at one junction end. V is TRBV6-4 and J is TRBJ2-3, with 9 bases matching TRBD1. Germline values: CDR1 MRHNA, CDR2 SNTAGT. The CDR3 is 13 residues long. The CDR3 DNA reads as TGTGCCAGCAGTGACTTAGGGACAGGGAGGCTTCTCTTT. Translated, it gives CASSDLGTGRLLF.

The chain couples TRBV18 to TRBJ1-1; D is perhaps TRBD1 (5 bases). There are 14 residues in the CDR3. Germline V lookup: CDR1 KGHSH, CDR2 LQKENI. The V and J ends lost 6 bases and 0 bases respectively, with 11 bases between them. The CDR3 loop is CASSLGEMNTEAFF. The DNA for the CDR3 is TGTGCCAGCTCCCTAGGGGAAATGAACACTGAAGCTTTCTTT.

This clone was counted once. The gene calls are TRBV6-5 and TRBJ1-2; perhaps TRBD1 as D (6 bases). The ends were cut back, 6 bases at V and 3 bases at J, with 14 bases in the middle. CDR1 is MNHEY and CDR2 is SVGAGI in the germline V gene. This CDR3 has 14 residues. This CDR3 reads CASRAGARYYGYTF. DNA of the CDR3: TGTGCCAGCAGGGCAGGGGCGCGGTACTATGGCTACACCTTC.

The V and J genes are TRBV5-1 and TRBJ2-1; D may be TRBD1 or TRBD2 (6 bases each). This CDR3 is built from 15 residues. Germline CDR1 and CDR2: SGHRS and YFSETQ. The V end lost 0 bases, the J end lost 3 bases, and 10 bases lay between the germline ends. The CDR3 nucleotides read TGCGCCAGCAGCTTGGAGGGGGAGGTCTACAATGAGCAGTTCTTC. Amino acid sequence: CASSLEGEVYNEQFF. Drawing the rest from reference TRBV5-1 and TRBJ2-1, the complete variable domain is KAGVTQTPRYLIKTRGQQVTLSCSPISGHRSVSWYQQTPGQGLQFLFEYFSETQRNKGNFPGRFSGRQFSNSRSEMNVSTLELGDSALYLCASSLEGEVYNEQFFGPGTRLTVL.

The chain recombines TRBV18 with TRBJ1-1; D remains ambiguous. The CDR3 has 15 residues. Trimming left V 3 bases short and J 4 bases short, with 15 bases between. The V gene's germline CDR1 is KGHSH and CDR2 LQKENI. The CDR3 loop is CASSPNSGGGTEAFF. In nucleotides, the CDR3 is TGTGCCAGCTCACCTAACAGCGGCGGAGGCACTGAAGCTTTCTTT.

V and J are TRBV18 and TRBJ2-2, with D possibly being TRBD1 (7 bases). The germline V gene has CDR1 KGHSH and CDR2 LQKENI. This CDR3 is 16 amino acids long. Trimming removed 3 bases at V and 5 bases at J, with 16 bases between. The CDR3 protein is CASSPPWRGQTGELFF. The CDR3 DNA reads TGTGCCAGCTCACCCCCGTGGAGGGGGCAGACCGGGGAGCTGTTTTTT.

The rearrangement links TRBV6-5 to TRBJ2-1; D might be TRBD2 (6 bases). The CDR3 has 14 amino acids. Trimming stripped 0 bases from V and 10 bases from J, with 13 bases between. Germline CDR1 and CDR2: MNHEY and SVGAGI. The CDR3 sequence is CASSYSSGTLEQFF. The CDR3 coding sequence is TGTGCCAGCAGTTACTCTAGCGGAACTCTAGAGCAGTTCTTC.